One and the same sample provided the 21 T cell receptor beta chains below, sequenced in a study of blood T cell repertoires in COVID-19. The method was immunoSEQ multiplex PCR; TCRdb's version includes in-frame clones alone and lacks a portion of them. The repertoire includes over 150,000 clones, roughly 84% of them detected once, and about 12% sits in the top ten. The sample was peripheral blood. The receptors here all came from a woman aged 60-70 years with COVID-19, enrolled during active disease.

This rearrangement joins TRBV9 to TRBJ1-3; D gene uncertain. Between the trimmed V and J ends, which lost 0 bases and 0 bases, there was a span of 7 bases. CDR3 length: 15 amino acids. Germline V gives CDR1 SGDLS, CDR2 YYNGEE. In DNA form, the CDR3 reads TGTGCCAGCAGCGTAGCCAGTCTCTCTGGAAACACCATATATTTT. Translated, it gives CASSVASLSGNTIYF.

V is TRBV7-9 and J is TRBJ1-3; D not resolved. The CDR3 runs 17 residues. The V end lost 1 base, the J end lost 1 base, and 14 bases lay between the germline ends. Germline CDR1 SEHNR, CDR2 FQNEAQ (reference sequence). CDR3 coding DNA: TGTGCCAGCAGCTTAGATCACGGAGTTTTTTCTGGAAACACCATATATTTT. Its translation: CASSLDHGVFSGNTIYF.

V and J are TRBV5-4 and TRBJ2-3, with D maybe TRBD1 (6 bases). From germline, CDR1 is SGHNT and CDR2 YYREEE (reference sequence). V lost 3 bases to trimming and J lost 1 base, with 12 bases between them. The CDR3 contains 15 residues. The CDR3 DNA reads as TGTGCCAGCAGCTCCGGACAGAAACGCACAGATACGCAGTATTTT. It specifies CASSSGQKRTDTQYF.

The V and J genes are TRBV7-3 and TRBJ2-3; the D gene is possibly TRBD2 (7 bases). CDR1 and CDR2 (germline): SGHTA, FQGTGA. V lost 5 bases and J lost 4, with 19 bases in between. This CDR3 is 16 amino acids long. For the CDR3, the DNA is TGTGCCAGCAGCCCACGGTTAGGGGGGGCCTCAGATACGCAGTATTTT. It encodes CASSPRLGGASDTQYF.

The V and J genes are TRBV5-1 and TRBJ1-3; no reliable D call. Germline CDR1 reads SGHRS; CDR2 reads YFSETQ. The CDR3 totals 14 residues. Trimming cost V 0 bases and J 2 bases, with 6 bases left between them. The CDR3 is CASSLAVPGNTIYF. For the CDR3, the DNA is TGCGCCAGCAGCTTGGCAGTTCCTGGAAACACCATATATTTT. The whole variable domain, filled in from reference TRBV5-1 and TRBJ1-3, reads KAGVTQTPRYLIKTRGQQVTLSCSPISGHRSVSWYQQTPGQGLQFLFEYFSETQRNKGNFPGRFSGRQFSNSRSEMNVSTLELGDSALYLCASSLAVPGNTIYFGEGSWLTVV.

The J gene is TRBJ1-1, the V gene TRBV7-3, with TRBD1 matching over 12 bases. CDR1 is SGHTA and CDR2 is FQGTGA in the germline V gene. The CDR3 loop spans 18 amino acids. V dropped 2 bases and J dropped 5; count of bases not matched to a gene: 12. CDR3 in amino acids: CASSLSGTGGASMTEAFF. DNA of the CDR3: TGTGCCAGCAGCTTATCCGGGACAGGGGGCGCGAGTATGACTGAAGCTTTCTTT.

CDR3 bases: TGTGCCAGCAGCCGTGGACTAGCGGGGGGCTCCGGGGAGCTGTTTTTT. Amino acid sequence: CASSRGLAGGSGELFF. The rearrangement joins TRBV5-6 to TRBJ2-2; the match to TRBD2 covers 14 bases. The germline V gene has CDR1 SGHDT and CDR2 YYEEEE. The CDR3 is 16 residues long. The trim removed 4 bases at V and 6 bases at J, leaving 5 bases unmatched. Supplemented by reference TRBV5-6 and TRBJ2-2, the full variable domain reads DAGVTQSPTHLIKTRGQQVTLRCSPKSGHDTVSWYQQALGQGPQFIFQYYEEEERQRGNFPDRFSGHQFPNYSSELNVNALLLGDSALYLCASSRGLAGGSGELFFGEGSRLTVL.

The rearrangement uses TRBV5-6 and TRBJ1-3; 7 bases map to TRBD1. V trimming: 4 bases; J trimming: 2 bases; junction bases outside the gene matches: 6. The V gene's germline CDR1 is SGHDT and CDR2 YYEEEE. This CDR3 is 15 amino acids long. The CDR3 region is CASSPQTGTGNTIYF. For the CDR3, the DNA is TGTGCCAGCAGCCCACAGACAGGGACTGGAAACACCATATATTTT.

The gene calls are TRBV5-1 and TRBJ1-2, with 9 bases matching TRBD1. The CDR3 contains 15 residues. Per the germline V gene, CDR1 is SGHRS and CDR2 is YFSETQ. The J segment lost 4 bases and the V segment lost 2 bases, leaving 6 bases of the junction unmatched. The DNA for the CDR3 is TGCGCCAGCAGCTTTGGACAGGGGAGTCCCTATGGCTACACCTTC. Translated, it gives CASSFGQGSPYGYTF.

This clone was counted a few times. The rearrangement links TRBV19 to TRBJ2-5; 9 bases agree with TRBD1. The CDR3 covers 14 residues. Germline CDR1 and CDR2: LNHDA and SQIVND (reference sequence). J lost 6 bases, V lost 6 bases, and 8 bases had no gene match. The CDR3 loop reads CASSEGTGMKTQYF. The CDR3 DNA is TGTGCCAGTAGCGAAGGGACAGGGATGAAGACCCAGTACTTC.

This chain connects TRBV29-1 to TRBJ1-4; no definite D call. V shed 4 bases and J shed 6 bases, with 3 bases lying between them. CDR1 SQVTM and CDR2 ANQGSEA come from the germline V gene. The CDR3 runs 10 residues. CDR3 in amino acids: CSVGDEKLFF. The CDR3 DNA reads as TGCAGCGTTGGAGATGAAAAACTGTTTTTT.

The V call is TRBV7-9, the J call TRBJ2-7, with 8 positions matching TRBD1. The CDR3 runs 14 residues. The V gene's germline CDR1 is SEHNR and CDR2 FQNEAQ (reference sequence). Unmatched junction bases numbered 5, after V lost 1 base and J lost 6 bases. The CDR3 sequence is CASSLGRGPVEQYF. The DNA of the CDR3 is TGTGCCAGCAGCTTAGGCAGGGGGCCCGTCGAGCAGTACTTC.

The rearrangement joins TRBV11-3 to TRBJ2-5, with D maybe TRBD1 (6 bases). The CDR3 loop spans 15 amino acids. The V end was cut by 5 bases, the J end by 3 bases, with 16 bases between. Germline loops: CDR1 SGHNT, CDR2 YENEEA. The CDR3 nucleotides are TGTGCCAGCAGCGTCGGGAACTACAGGGAAGAGACCCAGTACTTC. Translation gives CASSVGNYREETQYF.

This chain's CDR3 is CASSPRLAGAGDTQYF. The CDR3 coding sequence is TGTGCCAGTAGTCCTAGACTAGCGGGGGCGGGAGATACGCAGTATTTT. The chain has TRBV19 and TRBJ2-3; 12 bases agree with TRBD2. This CDR3 has 16 amino acids. The J segment lost 5 bases and the V segment lost 5 bases, leaving 8 bases of the junction unmatched. CDR1 is LNHDA and CDR2 is SQIVND in the germline V gene (reference sequence).

This chain joins TRBV6-5 and TRBJ1-2; 8 bases map to TRBD1. This CDR3 has 14 residues. Germline V gives CDR1 MNHEY, CDR2 SVGAGI. With 5 bases clipped from V and 6 bases from J, the junction kept 8 bases outside the gene matches. DNA for the CDR3: TGTGCCAGCAGTCGGACAGGGAGTATCGATGGCTACACCTTC. Amino acid sequence: CASSRTGSIDGYTF.

This chain uses TRBV9 with TRBJ1-3, with 7 bases that match TRBD1. Trimming cost V 3 bases and J 0 bases; bases outside gene matches: 3. This CDR3 has 15 residues. Germline loops: CDR1 SGDLS, CDR2 YYNGEE. CDR3 amino acids: CASSGTGASGNTIYF. The CDR3 nucleotides read TGTGCCAGCAGCGGCACAGGGGCCTCTGGAAACACCATATATTTT. The full variable domain, in which reference TRBV9 and TRBJ1-3 provide the parts outside the CDR3, is DSGVTQTPKHLITATGQRVTLRCSPRSGDLSVYWYQQSLDQGLQFLIQYYNGEERAKGNILERFSAQQFPDLHSELNLSSLELGDSALYFCASSGTGASGNTIYFGEGSWLTVV.

The chain joins TRBV19 to TRBJ1-5, with D unresolved. The CDR3 totals 12 residues. The germline gives CDR1 LNHDA, CDR2 SQIVND (reference sequence). V was shortened by 6 bases and J by 6 bases, with 9 bases between the two germline ends. For the CDR3, the DNA is TGTGCCAGTAGCTTTTCCGGTCAGCCCCAGCATTTT. Amino acid sequence: CASSFSGQPQHF. The full variable domain, its missing parts supplied by reference TRBV19 and TRBJ1-5, is DGGITQSPKYLFRKEGQNVTLSCEQNLNHDAMYWYRQDPGQGLRLIYYSQIVNDFQKGDIAEGYSVSREKKESFPLTVTSAQKNPTAFYLCASSFSGQPQHFGDGTRLSIL.

The gene calls are TRBV29-1 and TRBJ1-1; D not certain. Germline V CDR1 and CDR2: SQVTM, ANQGSEA. The V end lost 5 bases, the J end lost 7 bases, and 8 bases lay between the germline ends. The CDR3 is made up of 10 amino acids. The CDR3 bases are TGCAGCGTTCCCGGGATTGAAGCTTTCTTT. This codes for CSVPGIEAFF.

The rearrangement joins TRBV5-1 to TRBJ2-7; 10 bases map to TRBD2. The CDR3 runs to 15 residues. Germline V gene lookup returns CDR1 SGHRS and CDR2 YFSETQ. Trimming removed 0 bases from V and 5 bases from J; junction bases left unmatched: 5. CDR3 region: CASSLDVAGGNEQYF. The CDR3 nucleotides read TGCGCCAGCAGCTTGGACGTAGCGGGAGGCAACGAGCAGTACTTC.

This clone has a single count. J is TRBJ1-2 and V is TRBV30; TRBD1 matches at 9 bases. Losses at the gene ends were 2 bases for V and 7 bases for J; bases not matched to a gene: 8. CDR3 length: 14 residues. CDR1 and CDR2 from the germline V gene are GTSNPN and SVGIG (reference sequence). CDR3 bases: TGTGCCTGGAGTTTGGTGGGACAGGGACGTGGCTACACCTTC. This encodes CAWSLVGQGRGYTF.

The chain carries TRBV6-6 and TRBJ1-2, with D perhaps matching TRBD1 (5 bases). CDR3 length: 12 residues. Per germline, CDR1 MNHNY and CDR2 SVGAGI (reference sequence). V lost 5 bases and J 8 bases, leaving 12 bases between the germline ends. CDR3 in DNA: TGTGCCAGCAGTAACCCAGGGAGGGGCTACACCTTC. The encoded protein is CASSNPGRGYTF.